The text below deals with one T cell receptor (beta chain). What it recognizes is unknown. TCRdb's copy holds only in-frame clones and misses some; the assay was immunoSEQ multiplex PCR. The data show more than 110,000 clones, almost 85% seen once. The V end lost 4 bases, the J end lost 4 bases, and 10 bases lay between the germline ends. Per the germline V gene, CDR1 is SGHDN and CDR2 is FVKESK. The CDR3 extends over 13 amino acids. These data are taken from a study of cytomegalovirus exposure and HLA in healthy donors. Study-level results: The classifier reportedly diagnosed cytomegalovirus status with high sensitivity and specificity. A subsequent analysis found that TCR clusters from the first cohort also tended to co-occur in the approximately 120 validation repertoires, with 90% to 95% of cluster scores above 0. The study recorded more than 150 TCR beta chains that were cytomegalovirus-associated. Specificity of three CMV-associated chains for CMV antigens was verified in vitro.

This chain joins TRBV14 and TRBJ1-2, with TRBD1 as a possible D gene (5 bases). The material sequenced was PBMCs. The TCR originated in a woman between 25 and 40 years old in good health and CMV-seronegative. This CDR3 is CASSPDRTYGYTF. CDR3 nucleotides: TGTGCCAGCAGCCCTGACAGAACCTATGGCTACACCTTC. Full variable domain (missing parts from reference TRBV14 and TRBJ1-2): EAGVTQFPSHSVIEKGQTVTLRCDPISGHDNLYWYRRVMGKEIKFLLHFVKESKQDESGMPNNRFLAERTGGTYSTLKVQPAELEDSGVYFCASSPDRTYGYTFGSGTRLTVV.